Shown below are 30 T cell receptor beta chains from a single sample sequenced in a study of T cell changes during pregnancy in multiple sclerosis. The protocol was immunoSEQ multiplex PCR, while the TCRdb copy is restricted to in-frame clones and leaves out a portion. Here the sample spans 40,000 to 45,000 clones, about 94% being singletons. The input for sequencing was peripheral blood, taken in the third trimester of pregnancy. The receptors were gathered from a female donor with multiple sclerosis, enrolled in a pregnancy study.

The DNA for the CDR3 is TGTGCCAGCTCACTCGAGACTAGCGGGATAGCCTACGAGCAGTACTTC. Its protein is CASSLETSGIAYEQYF. The chain recombines TRBV18 with TRBJ2-7; 11 nucleotides match TRBD2. Losses at the gene ends were 4 bases for V and 2 bases for J; bases not matched to a gene: 7. The CDR3 totals 16 residues. The germline gives CDR1 KGHSH, CDR2 LQKENI.

This sequence joins TRBV7-6 and TRBJ2-1; TRBD2 matches at 12 bases. CDR3 length: 15 residues. Germline V gives CDR1 SGHVS, CDR2 FNYEAQ. The V segment lost 5 bases and the J segment 4 bases; nucleotides outside the gene matches: 3. Here the CDR3 DNA reads TGTGCCAGCAGCCTTGGACTAGCGGGATACAATGAGCAGTTCTTC. Protein product: CASSLGLAGYNEQFF.

This chain joins TRBV7-2 and TRBJ2-2; 9 bases align to TRBD2. V dropped 3 bases and J dropped 5; count of bases not matched to a gene: 4. Per the germline V gene, CDR1 is SGHTA and CDR2 is FQGNSA. The CDR3 contains 15 residues. CDR3 region: CASSLEAGGTGELFF. The CDR3 coding sequence is TGTGCCAGCAGCTTGGAAGCGGGGGGTACCGGGGAGCTGTTTTTT.

The chain has TRBV5-1 and TRBJ2-2, with 9 bases that match TRBD2. Germline V CDR1 and CDR2: SGHRS, YFSETQ. V shed 0 bases, J shed 0 bases, and the junction held 15 bases outside the gene matches. CDR3 length: 21 amino acids. The CDR3: CASSLVALGPAGGANTGELFF. CDR3 in DNA: TGCGCCAGCAGCTTGGTGGCACTAGGCCCAGCGGGAGGAGCGAACACCGGGGAGCTGTTTTTT. Based on the CDR3 plus reference TRBV5-1 and TRBJ2-2, the full variable domain is KAGVTQTPRYLIKTRGQQVTLSCSPISGHRSVSWYQQTPGQGLQFLFEYFSETQRNKGNFPGRFSGRQFSNSRSEMNVSTLELGDSALYLCASSLVALGPAGGANTGELFFGEGSRLTVL.

The V and J genes are TRBV18 and TRBJ1-3; TRBD1 agrees at 8 bases. Germline values: CDR1 KGHSH, CDR2 LQKENI. After removal of 1 base from V and 0 bases from J, the junction contained 8 bases not matched to a gene. The CDR3 covers 18 residues. Here the CDR3 reads CASSPRIRQGNSGNTIYF. The CDR3 DNA follows: TGTGCCAGCTCACCACGAATCCGACAGGGGAACTCTGGAAACACCATATATTTT.

The V call is TRBV7-2, the J call TRBJ1-1; TRBD1 matches at 10 bases. Germline loops: CDR1 SGHTA, CDR2 FQGNSA. The ends lost 5 bases at V and 6 bases at J; junction bases unmatched: 6. This CDR3 has 14 residues. CDR3 coding DNA: TGTGCCAGCAGCCTAAGGGGACAGGGGCCTGAAGCTTTCTTT. Amino acid sequence: CASSLRGQGPEAFF.

This clone was detected only once. The J gene is TRBJ2-1, the V gene TRBV4-1, with 12 bases fitting TRBD2. CDR1 and CDR2 (germline): MGHRA, YSYEKL. Trimming at V came to 4 bases and at J to 5 bases, leaving 3 bases not matched to a gene. This CDR3 has 15 residues. This chain's CDR3 is CASSPRTSGNNEQFF. Written as DNA, the CDR3 is TGCGCCAGCAGCCCTCGGACTAGCGGGAACAATGAGCAGTTCTTC.

The chain combines TRBV28 with TRBJ2-6, with 8 bases aligning to TRBD1. Per germline, CDR1 MDHEN and CDR2 SYDVKM. CDR3 length: 18 amino acids. V gave up 4 bases and J gave up 4 bases; unmatched junction bases: 12. The CDR3 loop is CASSYPPGQGLGANVLTF. The CDR3 coding sequence is TGTGCCAGCAGTTACCCCCCCGGACAGGGCCTAGGGGCCAACGTCCTGACTTTC.

V is TRBV7-3 and J is TRBJ1-2; maybe TRBD1 (6 bases). The CDR3 is 15 amino acids. Trimming removed 5 bases at V and 4 bases at J, with 17 bases between. Germline CDR1 reads SGHTA; CDR2 reads FQGTGA. CDR3 DNA sequence: TGTGCCAGCAGCCGTCAACAGGGACCAGGCTATGGCTACACCTTC. Its protein product is CASSRQQGPGYGYTF. Filled out from reference TRBV7-3 and TRBJ1-2, the complete variable domain reads GAGVSQTPSNKVTEKGKYVELRCDPISGHTALYWYRQSLGQGPEFLIYFQGTGAADDSGLPNDRFFAVRPEGSVSTLKIQRTERGDSAVYLCASSRQQGPGYGYTFGSGTRLTVV.

This chain links TRBV19 with TRBJ1-5; 9 bases agree with TRBD1. The CDR3 totals 15 residues. Unmatched junction bases numbered 6, after V lost 3 bases and J lost 6 bases. Germline CDR1 and CDR2: LNHDA and SQIVND (reference sequence). In DNA, the CDR3 is TGTGCCAGTAGTATTTATACAGGGGGCGGTCAGCCCCAGCATTTT. It specifies CASSIYTGGGQPQHF.

The V call is TRBV5-1, the J call TRBJ2-5; TRBD2 matches 10 bases. The CDR3 consists of 16 residues. Losses at the gene ends were 2 bases for V and 1 base for J; bases not matched to a gene: 5. Per germline, CDR1 SGHRS and CDR2 YFSETQ. The CDR3, as DNA: TGCGCCAGCAGCTTCCTATTAGCGGGGGGCCAAGAGACCCAGTACTTC. Its protein is CASSFLLAGGQETQYF.

This clone has only one observation. The chain couples TRBV18 to TRBJ2-2; 10 positions match TRBD2. The CDR3 runs 18 residues. Germline-derived CDR1 and CDR2 are KGHSH and LQKENI. The ends lost 3 bases at V and 1 base at J; junction bases unmatched: 8. The CDR3 DNA reads TGTGCCAGCTCACCCTCCAGCGGGGGGGCTATGAACACCGGGGAGCTGTTTTTT. Translated: CASSPSSGGAMNTGELFF.

The chain uses TRBV19 and TRBJ1-1, with TRBD1 matching over 10 bases. The CDR3 is made up of 15 amino acids. The germline CDR1 and CDR2 sequences are LNHDA and SQIVND (reference sequence). Trimming at V came to 5 bases and at J to 5 bases, leaving 8 bases not matched to a gene. The CDR3 nucleotides are TGTGCCAGTAGTCCCCCTGACAGGGGGCGGACTGAAGCTTTCTTT. Translated, it gives CASSPPDRGRTEAFF. Filled out from reference TRBV19 and TRBJ1-1, the complete variable domain reads DGGITQSPKYLFRKEGQNVTLSCEQNLNHDAMYWYRQDPGQGLRLIYYSQIVNDFQKGDIAEGYSVSREKKESFPLTVTSAQKNPTAFYLCASSPPDRGRTEAFFGQGTRLTVV.

The genes are TRBV28 and TRBJ1-6; TRBD1 matches at 7 bases. The CDR3 contains 15 residues. The V and J ends lost 5 bases and 7 bases, in that order; junction bases with no gene match: 8. Germline assignment: CDR1 MDHEN and CDR2 SYDVKM. CDR3 sequence (DNA): TGTGCCAGCAGTCCCCCCGGGACAGCGAATTCACCCCTCCACTTT. Translated: CASSPPGTANSPLHF. Drawing the rest from reference TRBV28 and TRBJ1-6, the complete variable domain is DVKVTQSSRYLVKRTGEKVFLECVQDMDHENMFWYRQDPGLGLRLIYFSYDVKMKEKGDIPEGYSVSREKKERFSLILESASTNQTSMYLCASSPPGTANSPLHFGNGTRLTVT.

The chain uses TRBV2 and TRBJ2-1, with 12 bases lining up with TRBD1. The CDR3 has 15 amino acids. Germline CDR1 is SNHLY and CDR2 is FYNNEI. With 4 bases clipped from V and 9 bases from J, the junction kept 7 bases outside the gene matches. The CDR3 is CASSVFGTGGGEQFF. Here the CDR3 DNA reads TGTGCCAGCAGTGTATTTGGGACAGGGGGCGGTGAGCAGTTCTTC.

The chain links TRBV7-2 to TRBJ2-7, with TRBD2 matching over 11 bases. This CDR3 spans 18 amino acids. Per the germline V gene, CDR1 is SGHTA and CDR2 is FQGNSA. With 1 base clipped from V and 2 bases from J, the junction kept 10 bases outside the gene matches. CDR3 loop: CASSLVGLAVRVPYEQYF. DNA for the CDR3: TGTGCCAGCAGCTTAGTGGGACTAGCGGTGAGAGTTCCCTACGAGCAGTACTTC. The variable domain in full, completed from reference TRBV7-2 and TRBJ2-7, reads GAGVSQSPSNKVTEKGKDVELRCDPISGHTALYWYRQSLGQGLEFLIYFQGNSAPDKSGLPSDRFSAERTGGSVSTLTIQRTQQEDSAVYLCASSLVGLAVRVPYEQYFGPGTRLTVT.

This clone appeared a few times. The CDR3 nucleotides read TGTGCCAGCAGTGAGGGCAAGGGCAATCAGCCCCAGCATTTT. Protein: CASSEGKGNQPQHF. The chain uses TRBV6-1 and TRBJ1-5; D call uncertain. The CDR3 has 14 amino acids. The ends were cut back, 3 bases at V and 2 bases at J, with 8 bases in the middle. Per germline, CDR1 MNHNS and CDR2 SASEGT.

The chain combines TRBV6-5 with TRBJ1-3; D gene unclear. CDR1 is MNHEY, CDR2 SVGAGI, per germline. The CDR3 contains 16 residues. The V gene lost 4 bases and the J gene lost 6 bases, with 19 bases spanning the gap. The CDR3 reads CASSSVRQTTENTIYF. For the CDR3, the DNA is TGTGCCAGCAGTTCGGTGAGGCAGACCACTGAAAACACCATATATTTT.

The genes are TRBV15 and TRBJ2-4; 8 bases map to TRBD1. Germline-derived CDR1 and CDR2 are LNHNV and YYDKDF (reference sequence). After removal of 8 bases from V and 1 base from J, the junction contained 7 bases not matched to a gene. The CDR3 length is 15 residues. The CDR3 is CATEGGQGAKNIQYF. DNA for the CDR3: TGTGCCACCGAGGGCGGACAGGGCGCCAAAAACATTCAGTACTTC.

The J gene is TRBJ1-6, the V gene TRBV28; weak D call: TRBD1 (6 bases). Germline CDR1 MDHEN, CDR2 SYDVKM. The V and J ends lost 6 bases and 0 bases respectively, with 6 bases between them. The CDR3 spans 14 residues. CDR3 in DNA: TGTGCCAGCAGGGACAGCTCCTATAATTCACCCCTCCACTTT. Encoded protein: CASRDSSYNSPLHF. Filled out from reference TRBV28 and TRBJ1-6, the complete variable domain reads DVKVTQSSRYLVKRTGEKVFLECVQDMDHENMFWYRQDPGLGLRLIYFSYDVKMKEKGDIPEGYSVSREKKERFSLILESASTNQTSMYLCASRDSSYNSPLHFGNGTRLTVT.

The count of this clone is one. The chain has TRBV11-1 and TRBJ2-7; no clear D gene. Germline V gives CDR1 SGHAT, CDR2 FQDESV (reference sequence). V was trimmed by 1 base and J by 2 bases, leaving 9 bases between them. The CDR3 extends over 14 amino acids. The chain's CDR3 is CASSLDMVAYEQYF. The CDR3 region has the DNA TGTGCCAGCAGCTTAGATATGGTAGCCTACGAGCAGTACTTC.

This rearrangement joins TRBV5-1 to TRBJ2-5; D is perhaps TRBD2 (7 bases). The CDR3 loop spans 17 amino acids. Germline assignment: CDR1 SGHRS and CDR2 YFSETQ. The germline V and J ends were trimmed by 0 bases and 4 bases, with 19 bases remaining between them. The CDR3 reads CASSLGRMGGLPETQYF. The CDR3, as DNA: TGCGCCAGCAGCTTGGGTCGAATGGGGGGGCTCCCAGAGACCCAGTACTTC.

V is TRBV19 and J is TRBJ2-1, with TRBD2 matching 13 bases. V was clipped by 4 bases and J by 0 bases; unmatched bases: 3. Germline CDR1 LNHDA, CDR2 SQIVND (reference sequence). CDR3 size: 17 residues. The CDR3 reads CASSRLAGGPSYNEQFF. The DNA of the CDR3 is TGTGCCAGTAGTAGACTAGCGGGGGGACCCTCCTACAATGAGCAGTTCTTC.

The chain links TRBV5-5 to TRBJ1-2, with a weak D call TRBD1 (6 bases). The V and J ends lost 0 bases and 4 bases respectively, with 13 bases between them. CDR1 is SGHKS and CDR2 is YYEKEE in the germline V gene (reference sequence). The CDR3 totals 15 residues. In DNA form, the CDR3 reads TGTGCCAGCAGCTTGGACACCAGGGGTGGCTATGGCTACACCTTC. Translated: CASSLDTRGGYGYTF.

V and J are TRBV5-1 and TRBJ1-4, with 9 bases fitting TRBD1. Germline V gene lookup returns CDR1 SGHRS and CDR2 YFSETQ. V was pared by 2 bases and J by 4 bases, with 9 bases of the junction left unmatched. The CDR3 runs to 17 residues. The CDR3 region is CASSFGDSGQGNEKLFF. The CDR3 DNA is TGCGCCAGCAGCTTTGGGGACTCGGGACAGGGTAATGAAAAACTGTTTTTT. The full variable domain, rest sourced from reference TRBV5-1 and TRBJ1-4, is KAGVTQTPRYLIKTRGQQVTLSCSPISGHRSVSWYQQTPGQGLQFLFEYFSETQRNKGNFPGRFSGRQFSNSRSEMNVSTLELGDSALYLCASSFGDSGQGNEKLFFGSGTQLSVL.

The chain joins TRBV5-1 to TRBJ2-6, with 8 bases aligning to TRBD1. CDR3 length: 18 residues. V shed 4 bases and J 2 bases; nucleotides not matched to a gene: 11. Germline V gene sequence: CDR1 SGHRS, CDR2 YFSETQ. This CDR3 is CASSPWTGKVAGANVLTF. CDR3 nucleotide sequence: TGCGCCAGCAGCCCCTGGACAGGGAAAGTAGCTGGGGCCAACGTCCTGACTTTC.

A few counts support this clone. The chain combines TRBV6-6 with TRBJ1-2; TRBD1 agrees at 7 bases. CDR1 is MNHNY and CDR2 is SVGAGI in the germline V gene (reference sequence). Losses at the gene ends were 5 bases for V and 6 bases for J; bases not matched to a gene: 12. This CDR3 has 15 residues. In DNA, the CDR3 is TGTGCCAGCAGTACCCGACAGGGCATTATGGATGGCTACACCTTC. This sequence encodes CASSTRQGIMDGYTF.

This clone has a single count. The DNA for the CDR3 is TGTGCCAGCAGCTTAGATGGGGGGGGCCAGGGGACCCAGTACTTC. This codes for CASSLDGGGQGTQYF. The V call is TRBV7-9, the J call TRBJ2-5, with D tentatively TRBD2 (7 bases). The CDR3 covers 15 residues. Per the germline V gene, CDR1 is SEHNR and CDR2 is FQNEAQ (reference sequence). V dropped 1 base and J dropped 7 bases, with 16 bases sitting between them.

The table lists this clone with a few counts. The chain couples TRBV6-5 to TRBJ1-6, with D perhaps TRBD1 (5 bases). Germline assignment: CDR1 MNHEY and CDR2 SVGAGI. V dropped 7 bases and J dropped 8 bases, with 12 bases sitting between them. The CDR3 extends over 13 amino acids. The CDR3 DNA is TGTGCCAGCAAACTCACCAGGGATTCACCCCTCCACTTT. Amino acids: CASKLTRDSPLHF.

DNA of the CDR3: TGCAGCGTTGAAGACAACAGGCCGAGCTCCTACAATGAGCAGTTCTTC. Translated: CSVEDNRPSSYNEQFF. The genes are TRBV29-1 and TRBJ2-1, with D perhaps TRBD1 (5 bases). There are 16 residues in the CDR3. Trimming left V 0 bases short and J 0 bases short, with 12 bases between. Per the germline V gene, CDR1 is SQVTM and CDR2 is ANQGSEA.